This entry lists 8 T cell receptor beta chains sequenced from one sample in a study of blood T cell repertoires in COVID-19 (dated by TCRdb to 2020 to 2022). The protocol used for the library was the immunoSEQ multiplex PCR assay. Drawn from immuneACCESS, this table holds only the in-frame rearrangements with V and J called that TCRdb kept. Clones are partly lost; checked studies trace under half to an unresolved V gene and leave the rest unexplained. For this sample there are some 170,000 clones; about 81% appear just once. The ten largest clones represent roughly 18% of the sample. Source material: peripheral blood. These receptor sequences come from an elderly woman with acute or convalescent COVID-19.

This rearrangement joins TRBV18 to TRBJ1-1; TRBD1 might be the D (5 bases). The germline V and J ends were trimmed by 8 bases and 1 base, with 14 bases remaining between them. The CDR3 spans 14 residues. Germline lookup yields CDR1 KGHSH and CDR2 LQKENI. The CDR3 region has the DNA TGTGCCAGCACACACCTGACAGAGAACACTGAAGCTTTCTTT. Translating it yields CASTHLTENTEAFF.

The chain is built from TRBV4-1 and TRBJ2-4; 9 bases map to TRBD2. This CDR3 spans 20 amino acids. The V and J ends lost 0 bases and 0 bases, in that order; junction bases with no gene match: 12. Looked up from germline, CDR1 is MGHRA and CDR2 is YSYEKL. CDR3 sequence: CASSQESLRLAELAKNIQYF. For the CDR3, the DNA is TGCGCCAGCAGCCAAGAATCCCTCAGACTAGCGGAACTAGCCAAAAACATTCAGTACTTC.

This clone appeared a single time. The rearrangement uses TRBV5-4 and TRBJ1-2; D is unclear. The CDR3 consists of 13 residues. V was pared by 0 bases and J by 5 bases, with 8 bases between. Germline CDR1 reads SGHNT; CDR2 reads YYREEE (reference sequence). CDR3 loop: CASSLVSGYGYTF. DNA of the CDR3: TGTGCCAGCAGCTTGGTTTCGGGGTATGGCTACACCTTC.

The chain combines TRBV5-1 with TRBJ2-3; unclear D gene. With 1 base removed from V and 3 bases from J, the gap between germline ends came to 9 bases. CDR3 length: 14 residues. Germline CDR1 is SGHRS and CDR2 is YFSETQ. The CDR3 bases are TGCGCCAGCAGCTTGAGAGTGAGTACAGATACGCAGTATTTT. Its protein is CASSLRVSTDTQYF.

This clone was picked up one time. The chain joins TRBV25-1 to TRBJ1-6; the D gene is possibly TRBD1 (5 bases). The CDR3 is 13 amino acids. Germline loops: CDR1 MGHDK, CDR2 SYGVNS. V was clipped by 6 bases and J by 3 bases, with 6 bases between them. CDR3 sequence reads: CASRQGYNSPLHF. The CDR3, as DNA: TGTGCCAGCAGGCAGGGCTATAATTCACCCCTCCACTTT.

J is TRBJ1-6 and V is TRBV25-1; D is unresolved. The V and J ends lost 3 bases and 2 bases respectively, with 5 bases between them. Germline V lookup: CDR1 MGHDK, CDR2 SYGVNS. This CDR3 has 14 residues. This CDR3 reads CASSDQAYNSPLHF. DNA of the CDR3: TGTGCCAGCAGTGATCAGGCCTATAATTCACCCCTCCACTTT.

J is TRBJ1-6 and V is TRBV11-2, with 9 bases aligning to TRBD1. The CDR3 covers 16 residues. CDR1 is SGHAT and CDR2 is FQNNGV in the germline V gene. V was pared by 5 bases and J by 10 bases, with 12 bases of the junction left unmatched. The CDR3 reads CASSPPGTGISSPLHF. The CDR3 nucleotides read TGTGCCAGCAGCCCGCCCGGGACAGGGATCAGCTCACCCCTCCACTTT.

V is TRBV19 and J is TRBJ2-2, with 11 bases lining up with TRBD2. The V gene end was trimmed by 5 bases and the J gene end by 3 bases; junction bases not matched to a gene: 2. In germline, CDR1 is LNHDA, CDR2 SQIVND (reference sequence). The CDR3 has 15 amino acids. The CDR3 coding sequence is TGTGCCAGTAGTCCTAGCGGGAGGTACACCGGGGAGCTGTTTTTT. It yields the protein CASSPSGRYTGELFF.